Presented here are 16 T cell receptor beta chains from one specimen sequenced in a study of graft-versus-host responses after intestinal transplantation. This table comes from immunoSEQ multiplex PCR, and its TCRdb copy is limited to in-frame clones, with some not included. The table has 35,000 to 45,000 clones, approximately 89% seen once. Sample: PBMCs, taken roughly 270 days after transplant. Receptor source: a human patient who received an intestinal transplant, so some T cells may come from the graft donor.

The V and J genes are TRBV7-2 and TRBJ1-3, with D perhaps TRBD1 (6 bases). V shed 10 bases and J shed 7 bases, with 14 bases lying between them. Germline V gene lookup returns CDR1 SGHTA and CDR2 FQGNSA. The CDR3 is made up of 12 amino acids. CDR3 DNA: TGTGCCACTCCGGGGGCGAGTAACACCATATATTTT. It yields the protein CATPGASNTIYF.

This rearrangement joins TRBV10-2 to TRBJ2-7; no definite D call. Germline V gene sequence: CDR1 WSHSY, CDR2 SAAADI. The CDR3 length is 13 residues. Trimming took 4 bases from V and 4 from J, leaving 11 bases between them. Here the CDR3 DNA reads TGCGCCAGCAGTGCTTATTCATTTTACGAGCAGTACTTC. Translating it yields CASSAYSFYEQYF.

This clone is a singleton in its sample. The CDR3 DNA sequence: TGTGCCAGCAGCTCCCCGCTTTATGGAGCTTTCTTT. As protein: CASSSPLYGAFF. The chain couples TRBV7-9 to TRBJ1-1; D unresolved. The CDR3 contains 12 residues. Trimming took off 4 bases at V and 10 bases at J, with 13 bases between the two ends. Per the germline V gene, CDR1 is SEHNR and CDR2 is FQNEAQ (reference sequence).

A single count supports this clone. This chain joins TRBV29-1 and TRBJ2-3, with 12 positions matching TRBD2. Unmatched junction bases numbered 5, after V lost 2 bases and J lost 2 bases. The V gene's germline CDR1 is SQVTM and CDR2 ANQGSEA. This CDR3 has 16 amino acids. CDR3 coding DNA: TGCAGCGTTGAACGAACTAGCGGGGGGTCCACAGATACGCAGTATTTT. Its translation is CSVERTSGGSTDTQYF.

This chain connects TRBV18 to TRBJ1-3; weak D call: TRBD1 (6 bases). The germline gives CDR1 KGHSH, CDR2 LQKENI. The CDR3 runs 16 residues. The ends were cut back, 3 bases at V and 0 bases at J, with 12 bases in the middle. In nucleotides, the CDR3 is TGTGCCAGCTCACCCACAGGGTACGGCTCTGGAAACACCATATATTTT. It yields the protein CASSPTGYGSGNTIYF. The variable domain in full, completed from reference TRBV18 and TRBJ1-3, reads NAGVMQNPRHLVRRRGQEARLRCSPMKGHSHVYWYRQLPEEGLKFMVYLQKENIIDESGMPKERFSAEFPKEGPSILRIQQVVRGDSAAYFCASSPTGYGSGNTIYFGEGSWLTVV.

This chain uses TRBV6-1 with TRBJ1-1; D gene uncertain. CDR1 is MNHNS, CDR2 SASEGT, per germline. V shed 1 base and J shed 5 bases, with 8 bases lying between them. The CDR3 length is 13 residues. The DNA for the CDR3 is TGTGCCAGCAGTGAAGTCGCATGGACTGAAGCTTTCTTT. It yields the protein CASSEVAWTEAFF.

The genes are TRBV6-1 and TRBJ2-7, with 7 bases that match TRBD1. Germline values: CDR1 MNHNS, CDR2 SASEGT. V trimming: 8 bases; J trimming: 6 bases; junction bases outside the gene matches: 13. The CDR3 is 14 residues long. Here the CDR3 reads CASGIRDSPFEQYF. The CDR3 DNA follows: TGTGCCAGCGGAATACGGGACAGTCCTTTCGAGCAGTACTTC.

V gene TRBV4-3 combines with J gene TRBJ1-1; D is uncertain. CDR3 length equals 13 residues. Trimming shortened V by 0 bases and J by 7 bases, and 9 bases separated the two germline ends. Germline loops: CDR1 LGHNA, CDR2 YSLEER. DNA of the CDR3: TGCGCCAGCAGCCAAGATAGCACGGATGAAGCTTTCTTT. Protein product: CASSQDSTDEAFF.

In its sample, this clone was seen once. The chain couples TRBV21-1 to TRBJ2-7; no check of the table's D call, TRBD1, against the DNA was made. TRBV21-1 is termed a pseudogene. The CDR3 runs to 16 residues. This CDR3 reads CASSSQDRGRVNEQYF. Here the CDR3 DNA reads TGTGCCAGCAGCTCCCAGGACAGGGGGCGCGTAAACGAGCAGTACTTC.

This clone was seen a handful of times. V gene TRBV5-6 combines with J gene TRBJ1-5, with a possible D match to TRBD1 (5 bases). This CDR3 has 14 amino acids. V dropped 4 bases and J dropped 1 base, with 9 bases sitting between them. Germline CDR1 SGHDT, CDR2 YYEEEE. CDR3: CASSGTLSNQPQHF. Written as DNA, the CDR3 is TGTGCCAGCAGCGGGACTCTGAGCAATCAGCCCCAGCATTTT.

The chain employs TRBV23-1 and TRBJ1-1; D remains unclear. TRBV23-1 carries the ORF label, with uncertain function. The CDR3 sequence is 11 residues long. Deletions cut 4 bases from V and 1 base from J, with 1 base between. Here the CDR3 reads CASSRNTEAFF. As DNA, the CDR3 is TGCGCCAGCAGTCGGAACACTGAAGCTTTCTTT.

The V call is TRBV19, the J call TRBJ2-2; D could derive from TRBD1 or TRBD2 (6 bases each). V lost 3 bases and J 6 bases, leaving 17 bases between the germline ends. The CDR3 totals 16 residues. CDR1 and CDR2 from the germline V gene are LNHDA and SQIVND (reference sequence). CDR3 sequence: CASSIPGANIAGELFF. The CDR3 bases are TGTGCCAGTAGTATTCCGGGGGCGAATATCGCCGGGGAGCTGTTTTTT.

The rearrangement uses TRBV7-9 and TRBJ1-1; D is uncertain. The CDR3 length is 12 residues. The germline gives CDR1 SEHNR, CDR2 FQNEAQ (reference sequence). V was clipped by 4 bases and J by 9 bases, with 12 bases between them. Here the CDR3 reads CASSSDGKKAFF. CDR3 bases: TGTGCCAGCAGCTCGGACGGGAAGAAAGCTTTCTTT.

Sample share makes this clone medium-sized (0.01 to 0.1%). V is TRBV7-2 and J is TRBJ1-4, with no clear D. Germline V gives CDR1 SGHTA, CDR2 FQGNSA. The CDR3 runs to 15 residues. Trimming left V 2 bases short and J 5 bases short, with 12 bases between. The CDR3 bases are TGTGCCAGCAGCTTATCCTCCGTCCCAAATGAAAAACTGTTTTTT. Translated, it gives CASSLSSVPNEKLFF.

The rearrangement joins TRBV27 to TRBJ2-3, with D perhaps given as TRBD1 or TRBD2 (5 bases each). Germline CDR1 is MNHEY and CDR2 is SMNVEV (reference sequence). Deletions cut 8 bases from V and 3 bases from J, with 18 bases between. This CDR3 is built from 15 residues. CDR3: CASRPLGTQTDTQYF. The DNA of the CDR3 is TGTGCCAGCCGTCCTTTGGGGACCCAGACAGATACGCAGTATTTT.

This chain joins TRBV4-1 and TRBJ2-7; TRBD2 is a possible D gene (6 bases). The V gene's germline CDR1 is MGHRA and CDR2 YSYEKL. This CDR3 is 12 amino acids long. The ends were cut back, 9 bases at V and 1 base at J, with 10 bases in the middle. In DNA form, the CDR3 reads TGCGCCAGGTCGGGGGTGTCCTACGAGCAGTACTTC. Protein: CARSGVSYEQYF.